Following are 28 T cell receptor beta chains from one sample sequenced in a study of blood T cells in healthy people across ages. A second about 6 to 11 cycle PCR used barcoded and J-beta primers. Using its own MiXCR run on the 5' RACE reads, TCRdb lists one record per CDR3 protein. The sample has 590,000 or so distinct CDR3 sequences, less than 35% seen once; the top ten hold roughly 14%. Sequencing was done on a sample of blood. The receptors were sampled from a woman aged 80 or over in good health.

This clonotype was recorded at least ten times. The rearrangement links TRBV20-1 to TRBJ2-1; 11 bases align to TRBD2. From germline, CDR1 is DFQATT and CDR2 SNEGSKA (reference sequence). J was trimmed by 7 bases and V by 0 bases; bases with no gene match: 5. This CDR3 comprises 15 residues. CDR3 sequence: CSARDPSGGQNEQFF. The CDR3 nucleotides are TGCAGTGCTAGAGATCCTAGCGGGGGGCAGAATGAGCAGTTCTTC.

This clonotype was seen a few times. The V and J genes are TRBV3-1 and TRBJ1-2; D unclear. CDR1 and CDR2 from the germline V gene are LGHDT and YNNKEL (reference sequence). The CDR3 contains 15 residues. Trimming removed 1 base at V and 2 bases at J, with 11 bases between. CDR3 amino acids: CASSQGQSSNYGYTF. Written as DNA, the CDR3 is TGTGCCAGCAGCCAAGGGCAGTCGAGCAACTATGGCTACACCTTC. The full variable domain, with the rest looked up from reference TRBV3-1 and TRBJ1-2, is DTAVSQTPKYLVTQMGNDKSIKCEQNLGHDTMYWYKQDSKKFLKIMFSYNNKELIINETVPNRFSPKSPDKAHLNLHINSLELGDSAVYFCASSQGQSSNYGYTFGSGTRLTVV.

Comments on this clonotype: This may come from a read error, since a much larger clone is one base off. The V and J genes are TRBV12-3 or TRBV12-4 and TRBJ1-2; weak D call: TRBD1 (6 bases). Trimming removed 6 bases at V and 1 base at J, with 12 bases between. The CDR3 contains 14 residues. The CDR3 DNA follows: TGTGCCAGCAGGTCAAAGGGGGTTAACTATGGCTACACCTTC. Encoded protein: CASRSKGVNYGYTF.

This clonotype was counted ten times or more. The chain couples TRBV6-5 to TRBJ2-7, with D perhaps matching TRBD2 (5 bases). The CDR3 length is 14 residues. In germline, CDR1 is MNHEY, CDR2 SVGAGI. Between the trimmed V and J ends, which lost 8 bases and 0 bases, there was a span of 14 bases. The CDR3 sequence: CASGRLGSSYEQYF. The DNA of the CDR3 is TGTGCCAGCGGTAGACTGGGGAGCTCCTACGAGCAGTACTTC.

This chain joins TRBV5-1 and TRBJ1-6, with 10 bases that match TRBD1. The CDR3 consists of 16 residues. Germline V gene sequence: CDR1 SGHRS, CDR2 YFSETQ. V lost 4 bases to trimming and J lost 5 bases; unmatched junction nucleotides: 6. Written as DNA, the CDR3 is TGCGCCAGCAGCGCGACAGGGGGCGATCATAATTCACCCCTCCACTTT. Residues: CASSATGGDHNSPLHF.

This clonotype was counted between two and nine times. The J gene is TRBJ2-7, the V gene TRBV12-3 or TRBV12-4; 9 positions match TRBD1. This CDR3 contains 15 residues. After removal of 7 bases from V and 7 bases from J, the junction contained 14 bases not matched to a gene. The CDR3 loop reads CASTVGQGSWNEQYF. The CDR3 DNA is TGTGCCAGCACCGTGGGACAGGGTAGTTGGAATGAGCAGTACTTC.

This chain links TRBV29-1 with TRBJ2-5, with 7 bases lining up with TRBD2. Germline values: CDR1 SQVTM, CDR2 ANQGSEA. The CDR3 runs to 10 residues. CDR3 sequence reads: CGGEGETQYF. The DNA of the CDR3 is TGCGGGGGGGAGGGGGAGACCCAGTACTTC.

This clonotype showed up just a few times. This may stem from a read error, because a much larger clone lies one nucleotide away. The chain is built from TRBV12-3 or TRBV12-4 and TRBJ2-1; 11 bases align to TRBD2. V lost 1 base and J lost 0; bases outside the gene matches: 8. CDR3 length equals 19 residues. The CDR3 here is CASSLVPSSGGRSYNEQFF. The CDR3 DNA is TGTGCCAGCAGTTTAGTTCCCTCTAGCGGGGGGCGCTCCTACAATGAGCAGTTCTTC.

In its sample, this clonotype was seen many times. The gene calls are TRBV20-1 and TRBJ2-1, with 7 positions matching TRBD1. This CDR3 comprises 13 residues. Germline V lookup: CDR1 DFQATT, CDR2 SNEGSKA (reference sequence). With V trimmed by 6 bases and J by 8 bases, 10 bases remained unmatched. The CDR3 sequence: CSARGTARDEQFF. In nucleotides, the CDR3 is TGCAGTGCCCGAGGGACAGCTAGGGATGAGCAGTTCTTC.

This clonotype was recorded at least ten times. The J gene is TRBJ2-3, the V gene TRBV11-2; unclear D gene. This CDR3 contains 14 residues. Germline V gene sequence: CDR1 SGHAT, CDR2 FQNNGV. V was shortened by 1 base and J by 3 bases, with 8 bases between the two germline ends. CDR3 amino acids: CASSLGVDTDTQYF. In DNA form, the CDR3 reads TGTGCCAGCAGCTTAGGCGTGGATACAGATACGCAGTATTTT. The full variable domain, in which reference TRBV11-2 and TRBJ2-3 provide the parts outside the CDR3, is EAGVAQSPRYKIIEKRQSVAFWCNPISGHATLYWYQQILGQGPKLLIQFQNNGVVDDSQLPKDRFSAERLKGVDSTLKIQPAKLEDSAVYLCASSLGVDTDTQYFGPGTRLTVL.

The table lists this clonotype with many counts. The chain's CDR3 is CSASLADTQYF. CDR3 nucleotide sequence: TGCAGTGCTAGTCTAGCGGATACGCAGTATTTT. V and J are TRBV20-1 and TRBJ2-3; TRBD2 might be the D (6 bases). CDR1 and CDR2 from the germline V gene are DFQATT and SNEGSKA (reference sequence). The CDR3 length is 11 residues. V was shortened by 3 bases and J by 6 bases, with 7 bases between the two germline ends.

In this sample, this clonotype turned up many times. This sequence joins TRBV6-5 and TRBJ2-3, with TRBD1 as a possible D gene (5 bases). Germline values: CDR1 MNHEY, CDR2 SVGAGI. The V gene lost 2 bases and the J gene lost 2 bases, with 8 bases spanning the gap. This CDR3 comprises 14 residues. The CDR3 protein is CASSYGALTDTQYF. In DNA form, the CDR3 reads TGTGCCAGCAGTTACGGGGCCCTCACAGATACGCAGTATTTT.

V and J are TRBV28 and TRBJ2-5; 8 nucleotides match TRBD1. Looked up from germline, CDR1 is MDHEN and CDR2 is SYDVKM. Trimming at V came to 5 bases and at J to 5 bases, leaving 16 bases not matched to a gene. This CDR3 comprises 17 residues. The CDR3 sequence: CASSTMIFGQGKETQYF. Written as DNA, the CDR3 is TGTGCCAGCAGTACCATGATCTTTGGACAGGGAAAGGAGACCCAGTACTTC. The full variable domain, with the rest looked up from reference TRBV28 and TRBJ2-5, is DVKVTQSSRYLVKRTGEKVFLECVQDMDHENMFWYRQDPGLGLRLIYFSYDVKMKEKGDIPEGYSVSREKKERFSLILESASTNQTSMYLCASSTMIFGQGKETQYFGPGTRLLVL.

Ten or more counts support this clonotype. The rearrangement uses TRBV5-1 and TRBJ1-2; 11 bases align to TRBD1. Trimming removed 4 bases from V and 3 bases from J; junction bases left unmatched: 8. The CDR3 extends over 16 amino acids. The germline V gene has CDR1 SGHRS and CDR2 YFSETQ. This chain's CDR3 is CASSRSGQGADYGYTF. In nucleotides, the CDR3 is TGCGCCAGCAGCCGGAGCGGACAGGGGGCAGACTATGGCTACACCTTC.

The table lists this clonotype with many counts. V and J are TRBV3-1 and TRBJ1-5; weak D call: TRBD1 (5 bases). The V end lost 6 bases, the J end lost 8 bases, and 14 bases lay between the germline ends. The CDR3 has 13 amino acids. Germline V lookup: CDR1 LGHDT, CDR2 YNNKEL (reference sequence). The DNA for the CDR3 is TGTGCCAGCAGTCAAAACCGGGGCGAGCCCCAGCATTTT. Encoded protein: CASSQNRGEPQHF.

In its sample, this clonotype was seen many times. The chain combines TRBV20-1 with TRBJ2-5; 14 positions match TRBD2. The germline CDR1 and CDR2 sequences are DFQATT and SNEGSKA (reference sequence). J lost 12 bases, V lost 1 base, and 13 bases had no gene match. This CDR3 is built from 16 residues. In DNA form, the CDR3 reads TGCAGTGCTAGAGGGGGACTAGCGGGGGCCTTAGACCGGAAGTACTTC. Its translation is CSARGGLAGALDRKYF.

The V and J genes are TRBV5-1 and TRBJ2-4; tentatively, D is TRBD1 (6 bases). The end of the DNA fits TRBJ2-7 better, so the J call may be wrong. This CDR3 has 14 amino acids. CDR1 and CDR2 (germline): SGHRS, YFSETQ. The CDR3: CASRSSGQTYEQYF. The CDR3 nucleotides read TGCGCCAGCAGGTCGTCCGGACAGACCTACGAGCAGTACTTC.

This clonotype was seen ten or more times. This chain connects TRBV5-1 to TRBJ2-5; 8 bases fit TRBD1. Looked up from germline, CDR1 is SGHRS and CDR2 is YFSETQ. This CDR3 is built from 16 residues. The junction had 15 bases not matched to a gene; V was cut back by 4 bases and J by 7 bases. As DNA, the CDR3 is TGCGCCAGCAGCATCCCGGGACAGGACCTAGAAGGGACCCAGTACTTC. Encoded protein: CASSIPGQDLEGTQYF. Combining the CDR3 with reference TRBV5-1 and TRBJ2-5 gives the whole variable domain KAGVTQTPRYLIKTRGQQVTLSCSPISGHRSVSWYQQTPGQGLQFLFEYFSETQRNKGNFPGRFSGRQFSNSRSEMNVSTLELGDSALYLCASSIPGQDLEGTQYFGPGTRLLVL.

This clonotype was counted ten times or more. V usage is TRBV20-1 and J usage is TRBJ2-1; the match to TRBD2 covers 10 bases. The CDR3 is 15 residues long. Losses at the gene ends were 0 bases for V and 8 bases for J; bases not matched to a gene: 7. Germline V gives CDR1 DFQATT, CDR2 SNEGSKA (reference sequence). CDR3 nucleotide sequence: TGCAGTGCTAGAGAGGTTCAGCGGGGGGGCCATGAGCAGTTCTTC. This encodes CSAREVQRGGHEQFF.

Many counts were recorded for this clonotype. The chain is built from TRBV6-1 and TRBJ1-2, with D maybe TRBD1 (6 bases). This CDR3 is built from 15 residues. V lost 2 bases and J lost 4, with 14 bases in between. Germline CDR1 MNHNS, CDR2 SASEGT. In DNA, the CDR3 is TGTGCCAGCAGTGAATTGTCAGGGGCCCTCTATGGCTACACCTTC. It codes for CASSELSGALYGYTF.

On this clonotype: Given a much more abundant clone one base away, this may be a read error. The V call is TRBV19, the J call TRBJ2-7; tentative D call: TRBD1 (5 bases). CDR1 and CDR2 from the germline V gene are LNHDA and SQIVND (reference sequence). V was shortened by 6 bases and J by 1 base, with 13 bases between the two germline ends. The CDR3 runs to 14 residues. The chain's CDR3 is CASRPSRGSYEQYF. The CDR3 DNA reads TGTGCCAGTAGGCCCTCAAGGGGTTCCTACGAGCAGTACTTC.

The chain uses TRBV29-1 and TRBJ2-1; TRBD1 or TRBD2 may be the D gene (5 bases each). This CDR3 is built from 10 residues. Trimming cost V 6 bases and J 11 bases, with 11 bases left between them. The V gene's germline CDR1 is SQVTM and CDR2 ANQGSEA. CDR3 amino acids: CSVAGAKQFF. The CDR3 nucleotides are TGCAGCGTCGCCGGGGCAAAGCAGTTCTTC.

This clonotype was counted at least ten times. This rearrangement joins TRBV7-7 to TRBJ2-7; D possibly uses TRBD1 or TRBD2 (6 bases each). This CDR3 is 13 amino acids long. The ends were cut back, 5 bases at V and 6 bases at J, with 14 bases in the middle. Germline lookup yields CDR1 SSHAT and CDR2 FNYEAQ (reference sequence). The CDR3 spells CASSAVGGSEQYF. CDR3 coding DNA: TGTGCCAGCAGCGCCGTAGGGGGGTCCGAGCAGTACTTC.

As concerns this clonotype: This clone may be a read error of a much larger clone one base away. This chain links TRBV19 with TRBJ2-1; 7 bases agree with TRBD1. CDR3 length: 15 amino acids. Trimming took 5 bases from V and 2 from J; bases not matched to a gene: 6. Germline CDR1 and CDR2: LNHDA and SQIVND (reference sequence). The CDR3 region is CASSPGQSAYNEQFF. In DNA form, the CDR3 reads TGTGCCAGTAGTCCGGGACAGAGCGCCTACAATGAGCAGTTCTTC.

To note about this clonotype: The final CDR3 position lacks the conserved phenylalanine or tryptophan, pointing to a likely read error. The chain links TRBV28 to TRBJ1-2; D is possibly TRBD1 (5 bases). Trimming took 4 bases from V and 4 from J, leaving 16 bases between them. The CDR3 is 15 amino acids. Germline lookup yields CDR1 MDHEN and CDR2 SYDVKM. CDR3 amino acids: CASSSVARRVYGYTV. The CDR3 coding sequence is TGTGCCAGCAGTTCAGTAGCCCGCAGGGTCTATGGCTACACCGTC.

This clonotype was seen many times. In nucleotides, the CDR3 is TGTGCCAGCAGTCCCCTCCTTTTGGGACAGCTAACTGGGGAGCAGTACTTC. It translates to CASSPLLLGQLTGEQYF. This chain uses TRBV5-6 with TRBJ2-7; 7 bases are shared with TRBD1. The length of the CDR3 is 17 residues. The junction had 21 bases not matched to a gene; V was cut back by 5 bases and J by 7 bases. Per germline, CDR1 SGHDT and CDR2 YYEEEE.

Concerning this clonotype: A junction end diverges from the germline sequence, so it may reflect a read error. The chain carries TRBV2 and TRBJ1-5; 7 nucleotides line up with TRBD1. The CDR3 is 15 amino acids. CDR1 and CDR2 (germline): SNHLY, FYNNEI. CDR3 DNA: TGTGCCAGCAGTGTGGTGGGACAGCGTAATCAGCCCCGGCATTTT. Its protein product is CASSVVGQRNQPRHF.

This chain connects TRBV5-1 to TRBJ2-2; no clear D. Germline V gene sequence: CDR1 SGHRS, CDR2 YFSETQ. V lost 4 bases, J lost 1 base, and 11 bases lay in between. This CDR3 region has 15 residues. DNA of the CDR3: TGCGCCAGCAGCGTCGGACCGAGGAACACCGGGGAGCTGTTTTTT. Encoded protein: CASSVGPRNTGELFF.